This TCR beta chain was recovered during a study of CD8+ T cells in alopecia areata. Extracted from the samples, RNA was reverse transcribed into cDNA to serve as the sequencing template. Method: immunoSEQ multiplex PCR; TCRdb's copy keeps in-frame clones and lacks some. The table lists 4,500 to 6,000 clones, roughly two thirds of them singletons. Whole-study findings and limits: Among patients, TCR sharing was less clear than in mice, a difference possibly due in part to HLA diversity in the patient population. Scalp clonality, along with expanded CD8+ clones among the top 100, was significantly decreased by tofacitinib.

Stated treatment: oral pan-JAK inhibitor, 5-10 mg twice daily. It was from alopecia areata patients that lesional scalp punch biopsies and peripheral blood were collected. Germline V gene lookup returns CDR1 MNHEY and CDR2 SVGAGI. V lost 5 bases and J lost 0, with 11 bases in between. This CDR3 has 15 amino acids. To note about this clone: Its target is unknown.

The gene calls are TRBV6-5 and TRBJ2-1; D call uncertain. Sequenced here: skin, sampled at week 24, from a patient treated with tofacitinib. The TCR sequence derives from a human donor with alopecia areata. The CDR3: CASSLSASSYNEQFF. The CDR3 DNA sequence: TGTGCCAGCAGTCTCAGTGCCAGCTCCTACAATGAGCAGTTCTTC.